Presented here are 2 T cell receptor beta chains from one specimen sequenced in a study of blood T cell repertoires in COVID-19. Clones were sequenced by immunoSEQ multiplex PCR, and TCRdb holds only the in-frame ones, with some missing. The sample lists some 200,000 clones, under 90% occurring once. Sequencing was carried out using peripheral blood. The receptors here all came from a man of 80 years or more with acute or convalescent COVID-19.

The chain carries TRBV2 and TRBJ2-7; D not resolved. V dropped 5 bases and J dropped 2 bases, with 10 bases sitting between them. The CDR3 runs 13 residues. Germline loops: CDR1 SNHLY, CDR2 FYNNEI. CDR3 sequence reads: CASSSVYPYEQYF. CDR3 bases: TGTGCCAGCAGTTCAGTTTACCCCTACGAGCAGTACTTC.

The chain recombines TRBV6-5 with TRBJ2-7; no clear D. The V end lost 6 bases, the J end lost 4 bases, and 19 bases lay between the germline ends. This CDR3 is 15 amino acids long. Germline V gives CDR1 MNHEY, CDR2 SVGAGI. The CDR3 sequence is CASSLPGPPLYEQYF. CDR3 bases: TGTGCCAGCAGCCTCCCCGGTCCGCCACTTTACGAGCAGTACTTC.